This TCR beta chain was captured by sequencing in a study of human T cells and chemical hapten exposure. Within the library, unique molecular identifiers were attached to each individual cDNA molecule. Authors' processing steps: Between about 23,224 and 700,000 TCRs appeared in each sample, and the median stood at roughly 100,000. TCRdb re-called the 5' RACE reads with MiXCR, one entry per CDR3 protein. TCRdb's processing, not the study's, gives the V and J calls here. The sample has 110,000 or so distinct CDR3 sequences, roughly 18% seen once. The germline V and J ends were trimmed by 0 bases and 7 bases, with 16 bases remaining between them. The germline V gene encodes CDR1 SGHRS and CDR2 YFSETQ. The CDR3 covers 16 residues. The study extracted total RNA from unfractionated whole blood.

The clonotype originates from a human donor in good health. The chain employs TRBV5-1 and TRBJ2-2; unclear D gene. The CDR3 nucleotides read TGCGCCAGCAGCTTGGATCTGGCTAACAAGGGCGGGGAGCTGTTTTTT. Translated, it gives CASSLDLANKGGELFF.